The 15 T cell receptor delta chains below all came from one sample that was sequenced in a study of γδ T cells in repeated Plasmodium falciparum infection. Gammadelta T cells were flow-sorted from PBMC into Vgamma9/Vdelta2+ and Vdelta2-negative populations for bulk analysis. TCRdb redid the clone calls on the multiplex PCR reads with CATT. The sample shows tens of thousands of delta-chain clones, 0.98% of them seen only once. The sequenced sample was gamma-delta T cells from blood. All receptors derive from a pool of human donors (malaria-infected and uninfected, not separated).

As for this clone: TCRdb lists the protein of a much larger clone for this DNA, which differs at residue 18, so this is likely a read error; the protein given here is translated from the DNA itself. CDR3 amino acids: CACDKAFLPTGVRGTDKPIF. CDR3 nucleotide sequence: TGTGCCTGTGACAAGGCCTTCCTACCAACGGGGGTTCGGGGCACCGATAAACCCATCTTT. The J segment was not called; the V segment is TRDV2; the table's D call TRDD2 went unverified against the DNA. Germline values: CDR1 GEAIGNYY, CDR2 EKD. This CDR3 comprises 20 residues.

This clone occurred many times. A read error likely explains why the TCRdb protein, taken from a much larger clone, differs from this DNA's translation at residue 12; the protein shown is translated from the DNA. V usage is TRDV2 and J usage is TRDJ1, with D hard to call. CDR3 length: 20 residues. The V gene's germline CDR1 is GEAIGNYY and CDR2 EKD. The V end was cut by 0 bases, the J end by 4 bases, with 29 bases between. The CDR3 spells CACDTILASPQSYYGDKLIF. CDR3 sequence (DNA): TGTGCCTGTGACACCATCCTGGCCAGCCCCCAAAGCTACTACGGCGATAAACTCATCTTT.

Details on this clone: The protein held in TCRdb is that of a much larger clone and does not match this DNA's translation at residue 13, likely because of a read error; the protein shown is translated from the DNA. The chain couples TRDV1 to TRDJ1, with 11 nucleotides matching TRDD3. TCRdb leaves out the J gene; it was filled in here by matching the DNA to germline. V lost 1 base, J lost 3 bases, and 10 bases stayed unmatched. The CDR3 totals 18 residues. Germline loops: CDR1 TSWWSYY, CDR2 QGS. The CDR3: CALGEHWGILSYADKLIF. In DNA, the CDR3 is TGTGCTCTTGGGGAACACTGGGGGATATTATCGTACGCCGATAAACTCATCTTT.

To note about this clone: The protein TCRdb lists belongs to a much larger clone and differs from this DNA's translation at residue 5, which points to a read error; the protein shown is made from the DNA. This rearrangement joins TRDV1 to TRDJ1; possible D gene TRDD3, 6 bases. CDR1 is TSWWSYY and CDR2 is QGS in the germline V gene. Trimming removed 5 bases at V and 3 bases at J, with 19 bases between. The length of the CDR3 is 16 residues. This CDR3 reads CALGCFRDNKADKLIF. The CDR3 region has the DNA TGTGCTCTTGGGTGTTTTCGGGATAATAAAGCCGATAAACTCATCTTT.

This clone occurred many times. TCRdb's protein, taken from a much larger clone, differs from this DNA's translation at residue 9, likely owing to a read error; the protein displayed comes from the DNA. The chain carries TRDV3 and TRDJ1; D may be TRDD3 (6 bases). CDR1 TVYSNPD and CDR2 GDNSRS come from the germline V gene (reference sequence). The CDR3 contains 16 residues. Trimming took off 5 bases at V and 0 bases at J, with 22 bases between the two ends. The CDR3 DNA sequence: TGTGCCCCCTTATCCACCGGGGATGCGTACACCGATAAACTCATCTTT. It encodes CAPLSTGDAYTDKLIF.

This clone was detected ten times or more. The likely explanation is a read error, given a far larger clone one base away. The sample holds other DNA sequences that translate to the same CDR3. The J gene went uncalled, whereas the V gene is TRDV2; TRDD3 is taken as the D call from the table, unchecked against the DNA. The length of the CDR3 is 16 residues. Germline V gene lookup returns CDR1 GEAIGNYY and CDR2 EKD. The CDR3 DNA reads as TGTGCCTGTGACAACCTGGGGGATAATATGACCGATAAACTCATCTTC. This codes for CACDNLGDNMTDKLIF.

Regarding this clone: The protein TCRdb gives is from a much larger clone and does not agree with this DNA's translation at residue 13, likely a read error; the protein shown here comes from the DNA. No J gene was named, though the V gene is TRDV2; the tabulated D call, TRDD3, remains unverified against the DNA. Germline CDR1 and CDR2: GEAIGNYY and EKD. This CDR3 spans 15 amino acids. The CDR3 sequence: CACDTGGGGYSGPIF. The CDR3 DNA reads TGTGCCTGTGACACCGGAGGTGGGGGATACTCTGGTCCCATCTTT.

This clone was observed at least ten times. The chain's CDR3 is CACDPIPKLGDTDTDKLIF. The CDR3, as DNA: TGTGCCTGTGACCCCATACCCAAACTGGGGGATACGGACACCGATAAACTCATCTTT. The chain has TRDV2 and TRDJ1; 13 nucleotides match TRDD3. Germline-derived CDR1 and CDR2 are GEAIGNYY and EKD. The CDR3 is made up of 19 amino acids. V was clipped by 3 bases and J by 0 bases; unmatched bases: 12.

This clone showed up just a few times. The protein given by TCRdb reflects a much larger clone and differs at residue 15 from this DNA's translation, likely from a read error; the protein shown is the DNA's translation. The chain has TRDV1 and TRDJ1, with 11 bases aligning to TRDD3. TCRdb supplies no J gene; here it was assigned by aligning the nucleotide sequence to germline. The CDR3 is 22 residues long. V shed 1 base, J shed 8 bases, and the junction held 27 bases outside the gene matches. Per germline, CDR1 TSWWSYY and CDR2 QGS. DNA of the CDR3: TGTGCTCTTGGGGAACGTGGTACTGGGGGATATGGGTCGAATAGTTGTCCGATGAAACTCATCTTT. Amino acids: CALGERGTGGYGSNSCPMKLIF.

This clone was found a few times. TCRdb has a much larger clone's protein, which differs at residue 4 from the translation of this DNA, likely because of a read error; what is shown is the protein translated from the DNA. The V and J genes are TRDV2 and TRDJ2; 11 positions agree with TRDD3. This CDR3 comprises 18 residues. CDR1 is GEAIGNYY and CDR2 is EKD in the germline V gene. The V and J ends lost 5 bases and 0 bases, in that order; junction bases with no gene match: 10. The CDR3 DNA sequence: TGTGCCTGTGGCACAGTGGGGGATACGGGGGCTTTGACAGCACAACTCTTCTTT. Protein sequence: CACGTVGDTGALTAQLFF.

By share of the sample, this clone is medium-sized. This sequence joins TRDV2 and TRDJ1, with 7 bases fitting TRDD3. The CDR3 contains 15 residues. Germline lookup yields CDR1 GEAIGNYY and CDR2 EKD. The V gene end was trimmed by 0 bases and the J gene end by 3 bases; junction bases not matched to a gene: 6. Here the CDR3 DNA reads TGTGCCTGTGACACCGTCGGGGGATTTTCCGATAAACTCATCTTT. This sequence encodes CACDTVGGFSDKLIF.

This clone appeared many times. V is TRDV1 and J is TRDJ1, with 11 bases fitting TRDD3. The CDR3 covers 26 residues. Germline values: CDR1 TSWWSYY, CDR2 QGS. Losses at the gene ends were 2 bases for V and 5 bases for J; bases not matched to a gene: 37. The CDR3 loop is CALGEMGLFIFLKTYWGIKEADKLIF. The CDR3 DNA reads TGTGCTCTTGGGGAAATGGGCCTCTTTATCTTCCTGAAAACCTACTGGGGGATAAAGGAAGCGGATAAACTCATCTTT.

As for this clone: Since a far larger clone is one base different, this is likely a read error. Other DNA sequences within the sample encode an identical CDR3. This sequence joins TRDV3 and TRDJ1; the D call may be TRDD2 or TRDD3 (8 bases each). The CDR3 loop spans 26 amino acids. CDR1 TVYSNPD and CDR2 GDNSRS come from the germline V gene (reference sequence). The CDR3 loop reads CAFGGKPTFLAGGSYSDPPYTDKLIF. In DNA, the CDR3 is TGTGCCTTTGGGGGGAAACCCACCTTCCTAGCTGGGGGAAGTTATTCAGACCCTCCGTACACCGATAAACTTATCTTT.

Concerning this clone itself: A read error is likely here: a far larger clone is one base away. The same CDR3 arises from other DNA sequences in this sample as well. The chain has TRDV2 and TRDJ1; TRDD3 aligns across 11 bases. No J gene is reported in TCRdb; it was inferred here by comparing the DNA with germline. From germline, CDR1 is GEAIGNYY and CDR2 EKD. The CDR3 loop spans 18 amino acids. The CDR3 region is CACDRILGDMKDTDKLIF. CDR3 DNA: TGTGCCTGTGACAGGATACTGGGGGATATGAAGGACACTGATAAACTCATCTTT.

As regards this clone: A far larger clone is only one base removed, so a read error is likely. Distinct nucleotide sequences in the sample also encode this CDR3. The genes are TRDV1 and TRDJ1; D is perhaps TRDD3 (5 bases). Here the J gene was assigned by germline matching of the DNA, as TCRdb has none. Germline values: CDR1 TSWWSYY, CDR2 QGS. This CDR3 spans 14 amino acids. The CDR3 DNA reads TGCGCTCTTGGGGTCCCACTCCATTTTGATAAACTCATCTTT. Protein sequence: CALGVPLHFDKLIF.